The 20 T cell receptor beta chains below come from one sample, sequenced in a study of memory CD4+ T cells and cytomegalovirus serostatus. Sequencing was performed with immunoSEQ multiplex PCR; in TCRdb, only in-frame clones are kept and a portion is missing. The sample comprises 61,000 or so clones, around three quarters of which are singletons, and approximately 0.5% rests with the top ten. The sort gate was single viable CD3+CD4+CD8-CD45RO+ cells for memory CD4+ T cells. Material for sequencing was memory CD4+ T cells from blood. The receptors stem from an adult in good health and CMV-seronegative. Some clones in this sample may be carry-over from other donors' samples.

The CDR3 here is CASSGNRGSNEKLFF. In DNA form, the CDR3 reads TGTGCCAGCAGTGGGAACAGGGGTTCTAATGAAAAACTGTTTTTT. The chain joins TRBV2 to TRBJ1-4; 7 bases agree with TRBD1. The CDR3 is made up of 15 amino acids. J was trimmed by 3 bases and V by 4 bases; bases with no gene match: 5. Germline V CDR1 and CDR2: SNHLY, FYNNEI. Combining the CDR3 with reference TRBV2 and TRBJ1-4 gives the whole variable domain EPEVTQTPSHQVTQMGQEVILRCVPISNHLYFYWYRQILGQKVEFLVSFYNNEISEKSEIFDDQFSVERPDGSNFTLKIRSTKLEDSAMYFCASSGNRGSNEKLFFGSGTQLSVL.

The CDR3 sequence: CASSSPLLAGGSEQYF. The CDR3, as DNA: TGTGCCAGCAGCTCCCCTCTACTAGCGGGAGGCAGCGAGCAGTACTTC. The genes are TRBV7-2 and TRBJ2-7; 12 bases fit TRBD2. Germline V lookup: CDR1 SGHTA, CDR2 FQGNSA. V shed 4 bases, J shed 6 bases, and the junction held 10 bases outside the gene matches. This CDR3 has 16 amino acids. The complete variable domain, with remaining parts taken from reference TRBV7-2 and TRBJ2-7, reads GAGVSQSPSNKVTEKGKDVELRCDPISGHTALYWYRQSLGQGLEFLIYFQGNSAPDKSGLPSDRFSAERTGGSVSTLTIQRTQQEDSAVYLCASSSPLLAGGSEQYFGPGTRLTVT.

This chain uses TRBV2 with TRBJ2-3; 8 nucleotides match TRBD1. Per germline, CDR1 SNHLY and CDR2 FYNNEI. With 6 bases clipped from V and 6 bases from J, the junction kept 8 bases outside the gene matches. The CDR3 is 14 amino acids. CDR3 DNA sequence: TGTGCCAGCAGCCCTGGACAGGGTAGGGATACGCAGTATTTT. Its protein is CASSPGQGRDTQYF.

The genes are TRBV4-1 and TRBJ2-1, with 13 nucleotides matching TRBD2. Per germline, CDR1 MGHRA and CDR2 YSYEKL. J was trimmed by 3 bases and V by 0 bases; bases with no gene match: 8. The CDR3 is made up of 19 amino acids. CDR3 sequence (DNA): TGCGCCAGCAGCCAAGATCGCCAGGGACTAGCGGGGTACTACAATGAGCAGTTCTTC. Amino acids: CASSQDRQGLAGYYNEQFF.

The V and J genes are TRBV7-2 and TRBJ2-3; unclear D gene. The CDR3 is made up of 14 amino acids. The ends were cut back, 1 base at V and 2 bases at J, with 7 bases in the middle. CDR1 is SGHTA and CDR2 is FQGNSA in the germline V gene. CDR3 region: CASSLEPVTDTQYF. CDR3 DNA sequence: TGTGCCAGCAGCTTAGAACCGGTCACAGATACGCAGTATTTT.

The rearrangement uses TRBV7-9 and TRBJ2-3; D gene uncertain. Germline CDR1 reads SEHNR; CDR2 reads FQNEAQ (reference sequence). The CDR3 is 13 amino acids. Trimming pared 8 bases from V and 1 base from J, leaving 10 bases between. The CDR3 sequence is CASGFIRTDTQYF. The CDR3 nucleotides read TGTGCCAGCGGATTCATCCGCACAGATACGCAGTATTTT.

This clone was found once. V usage is TRBV6-5 and J usage is TRBJ2-7; D remains ambiguous. Germline values: CDR1 MNHEY, CDR2 SVGAGI. The V end lost 6 bases, the J end lost 5 bases, and 8 bases lay between the germline ends. The CDR3 covers 11 residues. This CDR3 is CASSNLDEQYF. As DNA, the CDR3 is TGTGCCAGCAGCAATTTGGACGAGCAGTACTTC.

This clone has a handful of counts. The chain has TRBV11-3 and TRBJ2-3; tentative D call: TRBD1 (6 bases). The V gene's germline CDR1 is SGHNT and CDR2 YENEEA. Trimming stripped 5 bases from V and 6 bases from J, with 21 bases between. There are 16 residues in the CDR3. As DNA, the CDR3 is TGTGCCAGCAGCCCCTTTCGACAGGAATCCGGGGATACGCAGTATTTT. The encoded protein is CASSPFRQESGDTQYF. Complete variable domain (other parts from reference TRBV11-3 and TRBJ2-3): EAGVVQSPRYKIIEKKQPVAFWCNPISGHNTLYWYLQNLGQGPELLIRYENEEAVDDSQLPKDRFSAERLKGVDSTLKIQPAELGDSAVYLCASSPFRQESGDTQYFGPGTRLTVL.

This clone occurred once. The chain is built from TRBV6-5 and TRBJ1-2; no clear D. The CDR3 has 11 residues. CDR1 and CDR2 (germline): MNHEY, SVGAGI. V was cut by 5 bases and J by 4 bases, with 5 bases left in between. The CDR3 sequence: CASSAGYGYTF. The CDR3 bases are TGTGCCAGCAGTGCCGGCTATGGCTACACCTTC.

This chain links TRBV7-9 with TRBJ2-7; 9 nucleotides agree with TRBD1. The germline V gene has CDR1 SEHNR and CDR2 FQNEAQ (reference sequence). The CDR3 covers 18 residues. The ends lost 1 base at V and 0 bases at J; junction bases unmatched: 10. The CDR3 is CASSLGWTGALSSYEQYF. The CDR3 DNA reads as TGTGCCAGCAGCTTAGGTTGGACAGGGGCCTTGAGCTCCTACGAGCAGTACTTC.

J is TRBJ1-2 and V is TRBV19, with D perhaps TRBD1 (5 bases). Trimming shortened V by 9 bases and J by 7 bases, and 27 bases separated the two germline ends. The germline V gene encodes CDR1 LNHDA and CDR2 SQIVND (reference sequence). CDR3 length: 16 residues. As DNA, the CDR3 is TGTGCCAGCTTAACCTTATCTGCCGGAGGGGAGGTTGGCTACACCTTC. Translated: CASLTLSAGGEVGYTF.

The V and J genes are TRBV9 and TRBJ2-4; 8 bases are a match to TRBD1. The germline gives CDR1 SGDLS, CDR2 YYNGEE. The V and J ends lost 0 bases and 7 bases, in that order; junction bases with no gene match: 15. CDR3 size: 18 residues. The CDR3 spells CASSVAGTGVSGENIQYF. Here the CDR3 DNA reads TGTGCCAGCAGCGTAGCCGGGACAGGTGTATCGGGAGAGAACATTCAGTACTTC. Full variable domain (remainder filled in from reference TRBV9 and TRBJ2-4): DSGVTQTPKHLITATGQRVTLRCSPRSGDLSVYWYQQSLDQGLQFLIQYYNGEERAKGNILERFSAQQFPDLHSELNLSSLELGDSALYFCASSVAGTGVSGENIQYFGAGTRLSVL.

In the case of this clone: The sample contains more than one DNA sequence encoding this CDR3. The chain couples TRBV5-1 to TRBJ1-1; no definite D call. The CDR3 consists of 15 residues. The ends were cut back, 2 bases at V and 0 bases at J, with 11 bases in the middle. Germline CDR1 SGHRS, CDR2 YFSETQ. The CDR3 DNA is TGCGCCAGCAGCTTCAATCCGGGGATGAACACTGAAGCTTTCTTT. This sequence encodes CASSFNPGMNTEAFF.

V usage is TRBV2 and J usage is TRBJ2-1; a possible D gene is TRBD1 (5 bases). Germline assignment: CDR1 SNHLY and CDR2 FYNNEI. This CDR3 spans 15 amino acids. V lost 1 base and J 0 bases, leaving 7 bases between the germline ends. The CDR3 nucleotides read TGTGCCAGCAGTGAAGACAGGAGCTCCTACAATGAGCAGTTCTTC. The encoded protein is CASSEDRSSYNEQFF.

The chain has TRBV4-3 and TRBJ2-1; D is possibly TRBD2 (5 bases). Per germline, CDR1 LGHNA and CDR2 YSLEER. This CDR3 is built from 19 residues. Trimming removed 1 base from V and 8 bases from J, with 27 bases in between. The CDR3 region has the DNA TGCGCCAGCAGCCAAGGAGGCCTCGTGCGGCGGCAGCGGAAGGATGAGCAGTTCTTC. It codes for CASSQGGLVRRQRKDEQFF.

This clone was observed once. The gene calls are TRBV18 and TRBJ1-2; 7 bases line up with TRBD1. Germline CDR1 KGHSH, CDR2 LQKENI. J was trimmed by 3 bases and V by 3 bases; bases with no gene match: 7. The CDR3 spans 15 residues. The CDR3 is CASSPSRQGDYGYTF. Written as DNA, the CDR3 is TGTGCCAGCTCACCTTCCCGACAGGGAGACTATGGCTACACCTTC.

This chain uses TRBV5-1 with TRBJ2-7; possible D gene TRBD1, 5 bases. The CDR3 runs 13 residues. V lost 2 bases to trimming and J lost 5 bases, with 11 bases between them. CDR1 and CDR2 (germline): SGHRS, YFSETQ. CDR3 residues: CASSFDSNNEQYF. CDR3 bases: TGCGCCAGCAGCTTCGACAGTAATAACGAGCAGTACTTC. The full variable domain, in which reference TRBV5-1 and TRBJ2-7 provide the parts outside the CDR3, is KAGVTQTPRYLIKTRGQQVTLSCSPISGHRSVSWYQQTPGQGLQFLFEYFSETQRNKGNFPGRFSGRQFSNSRSEMNVSTLELGDSALYLCASSFDSNNEQYFGPGTRLTVT.

The chain couples TRBV6-6 to TRBJ1-2; TRBD1 is a possible D gene (6 bases). V lost 0 bases and J 7 bases, leaving 12 bases between the germline ends. The CDR3 sequence is 14 residues long. CDR1 and CDR2 (germline): MNHNY, SVGAGI (reference sequence). The CDR3 reads CASSYSNREVGYTF. CDR3 nucleotide sequence: TGTGCCAGCAGTTACTCCAACAGGGAGGTTGGCTACACCTTC.

The V and J genes are TRBV19 and TRBJ2-1, with D tentatively TRBD2 (6 bases). Trimming removed 4 bases from V and 8 bases from J, with 24 bases in between. This CDR3 has 17 residues. In germline, CDR1 is LNHDA, CDR2 SQIVND (reference sequence). The CDR3 sequence: CASSTPLEGGNFHEQFF. The CDR3 DNA reads TGTGCCAGTAGTACTCCGTTAGAGGGAGGAAACTTCCATGAGCAGTTCTTC.

The CDR3 region has the DNA TGCGCCAGCAGCCAAGGACCCACAGGGGTAGAGACCCAGTACTTC. It yields the protein CASSQGPTGVETQYF. The V and J genes are TRBV4-1 and TRBJ2-5; 7 nucleotides line up with TRBD1. The V segment lost 1 base and the J segment 4 bases; nucleotides outside the gene matches: 6. The germline V gene has CDR1 MGHRA and CDR2 YSYEKL. The CDR3 has 15 amino acids.